This T cell receptor (beta chain) was sequenced during a study of shared clonotypes between healthy human individuals. Study findings and constraints: Depth of sequencing was expected to influence donor clonotype sharing.

Recent vaccinations or acute infections were absent in the healthy HIV-negative adult donors. Genomic DNA, for the unsorted samples, came from around 90 million PBMCs. In the original workflow: Sequence data from immunoSEQ were junction-only and lacked quality scores; consequently, filtering differed. Sequencing used immunoSEQ multiplex PCR; TCRdb keeps in-frame clones, though not all of them. That table is the source of V, J and clone size, and D and trimming were worked out from the DNA. The sample gives about 460,000 clones, about 74% of which show up once; around 12% is in the top ten. About this clone itself: Its specificity is unknown. This likely traces to a read error, being one base from a far larger clone.

This receptor was obtained from a woman aged 40 to 50 in good health. Some clones in this sample may be carry-over from other donors' samples. The sample comprised PBMCs.

The CDR3: CSAGESDEKPFF. The CDR3 nucleotides are TGCAGCGCTGGAGAATCGGATGAAAAACCGTTTTTT. This sequence joins TRBV29-1 and TRBJ1-4; no firm D call. CDR3 length equals 12 residues. Germline V gene data show CDR1 as SQVTM and CDR2 as ANQGSEA.